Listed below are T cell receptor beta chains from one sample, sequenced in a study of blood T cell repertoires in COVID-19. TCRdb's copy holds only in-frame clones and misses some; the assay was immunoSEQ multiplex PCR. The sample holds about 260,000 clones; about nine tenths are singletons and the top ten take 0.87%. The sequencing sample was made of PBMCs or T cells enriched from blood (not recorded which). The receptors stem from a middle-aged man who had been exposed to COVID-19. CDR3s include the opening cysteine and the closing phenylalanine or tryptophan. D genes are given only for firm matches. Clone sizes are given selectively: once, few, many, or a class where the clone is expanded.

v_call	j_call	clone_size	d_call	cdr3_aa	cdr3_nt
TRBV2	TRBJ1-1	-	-	CASRPWHTQAMNTEAFF	TGTGCCAGCCGTCCCTGGCACACACAGGCTATGAACACTGAAGCTTTCTTT
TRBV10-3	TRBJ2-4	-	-	CAISEGAGSLLKNIQYF	TGTGCCATCAGTGAAGGTGCGGGATCCCTACTCAAAAACATTCAGTACTTC
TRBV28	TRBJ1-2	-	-	CASSLAAGWYYTF	TGTGCCAGCAGTTTAGCCGCAGGGTGGTACTACACCTTC
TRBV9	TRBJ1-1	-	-	CASSRLRNTEAFF	TGTGCCAGCAGCCGACTCAGGAACACTGAAGCTTTCTTT
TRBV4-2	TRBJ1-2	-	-	CASSQDAQGGYGYTF	TGTGCCAGCAGCCAAGATGCCCAGGGAGGCTATGGCTACACCTTC
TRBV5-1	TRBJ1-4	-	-	CASSPGEGEKLFF	TGCGCCAGCAGCCCGGGAGAGGGGGAAAAACTGTTTTTT
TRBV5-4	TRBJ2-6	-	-	CASSFISSTANVLTF	TGTGCCAGCAGCTTCATAAGTAGTACGGCCAACGTCCTGACTTTC
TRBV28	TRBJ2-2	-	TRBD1	CASSFLGQGAPGTGELFF	TGTGCCAGCAGTTTTTTGGGACAGGGGGCGCCCGGAACCGGGGAGCTGTTTTTT
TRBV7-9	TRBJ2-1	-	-	CASSFPLVYNNEQFF	TGTGCCAGCAGCTTCCCCCTTGTTTACAACAATGAGCAGTTCTTC
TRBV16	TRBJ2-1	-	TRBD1	CASSQRDRTRSYNEQFF	TGTGCCAGCAGCCAAAGGGACAGGACACGTTCCTACAATGAGCAGTTCTTC
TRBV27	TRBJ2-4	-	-	CASSSQEAKNIQYF	TGTGCCAGCAGTAGCCAGGAAGCCAAAAACATTCAGTACTTC
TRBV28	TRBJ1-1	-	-	CASSSSQGNTEAFF	TGTGCCAGCAGCTCCTCTCAGGGGAACACTGAAGCTTTCTTT
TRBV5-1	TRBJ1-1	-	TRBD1	CASSDQQGTNTEAFF	TGCGCCAGCAGCGACCAACAGGGGACGAACACTGAAGCTTTCTTT
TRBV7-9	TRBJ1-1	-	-	CASSLGTASEAFF	TGTGCCAGCAGCTTAGGGACAGCCTCTGAAGCTTTCTTT
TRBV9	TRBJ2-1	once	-	CASSPRVSSYNEQFF	TGTGCCAGCAGCCCGAGGGTTAGCTCCTACAATGAGCAGTTCTTC
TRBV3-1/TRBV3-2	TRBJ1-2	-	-	CASSQVEDYGYTF	TGTGCCAGCAGCCAAGTGGAGGACTATGGCTACACCTTC
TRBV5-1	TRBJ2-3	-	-	CASSLSLASGTDTQYF	TGCGCCAGCAGCTTGAGTCTAGCTTCGGGCACAGATACGCAGTATTTT
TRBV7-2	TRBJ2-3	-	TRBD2	CASRILAGIRDTQYF	TGTGCCAGCAGAATCTTAGCGGGGATCCGGGATACGCAGTATTTT
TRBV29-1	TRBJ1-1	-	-	CSARPGGLNTEAFF	TGCAGCGCCCGCCCGGGGGGGTTAAACACTGAAGCTTTCTTT
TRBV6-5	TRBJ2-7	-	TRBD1	CASSSPTGGSYEQYF	TGTGCCAGCAGTTCCCCGACAGGGGGCTCCTACGAGCAGTACTTC
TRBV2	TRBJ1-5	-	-	CASSELAGYQPQHF	TGTGCCAGCAGTGAACTCGCGGGTTATCAGCCCCAGCATTTT
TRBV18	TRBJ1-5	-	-	CASSPGRDQPQHF	TGTGCCAGCTCACCAGGGAGGGATCAGCCCCAGCATTTT
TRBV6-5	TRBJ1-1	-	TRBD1	CASSYWAGGNTEAFF	TGTGCCAGCAGTTACTGGGCAGGGGGAAACACTGAAGCTTTCTTT
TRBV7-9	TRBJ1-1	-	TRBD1	CASRRDRDRVLNTEAFF	TGTGCCAGCAGACGAGACCGGGACAGGGTGTTGAACACTGAAGCTTTCTTT
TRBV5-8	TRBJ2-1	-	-	CASSLGSGEQFF	TGTGCCAGCAGCTTGGGGAGCGGTGAGCAGTTCTTC
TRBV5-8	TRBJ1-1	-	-	CASSRNTEAFF	TGTGCCAGCAGTAGGAACACTGAAGCTTTCTTT
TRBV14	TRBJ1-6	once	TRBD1	CASSFGTVNSPLHF	TGTGCCAGCAGTTTCGGGACAGTCAATTCACCCCTCCACTTT
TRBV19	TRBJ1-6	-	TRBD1	CASTDRDSPLHF	TGTGCCAGTACGGACAGGGATTCACCCCTCCACTTT
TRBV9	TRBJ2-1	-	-	CASSPGGLTYNEQFF	TGTGCCAGCAGCCCTGGGGGACTGACGTACAATGAGCAGTTCTTC
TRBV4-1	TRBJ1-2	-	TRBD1	CASSRPTGVYGYTF	TGCGCCAGCAGCCGCCCCACAGGGGTCTATGGCTACACCTTC
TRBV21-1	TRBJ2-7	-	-	CASSKGAGGAGDYEQYF	TGTGCCAGCAGCAAAGGGGCAGGGGGCGCCGGGGACTACGAGCAGTACTTC